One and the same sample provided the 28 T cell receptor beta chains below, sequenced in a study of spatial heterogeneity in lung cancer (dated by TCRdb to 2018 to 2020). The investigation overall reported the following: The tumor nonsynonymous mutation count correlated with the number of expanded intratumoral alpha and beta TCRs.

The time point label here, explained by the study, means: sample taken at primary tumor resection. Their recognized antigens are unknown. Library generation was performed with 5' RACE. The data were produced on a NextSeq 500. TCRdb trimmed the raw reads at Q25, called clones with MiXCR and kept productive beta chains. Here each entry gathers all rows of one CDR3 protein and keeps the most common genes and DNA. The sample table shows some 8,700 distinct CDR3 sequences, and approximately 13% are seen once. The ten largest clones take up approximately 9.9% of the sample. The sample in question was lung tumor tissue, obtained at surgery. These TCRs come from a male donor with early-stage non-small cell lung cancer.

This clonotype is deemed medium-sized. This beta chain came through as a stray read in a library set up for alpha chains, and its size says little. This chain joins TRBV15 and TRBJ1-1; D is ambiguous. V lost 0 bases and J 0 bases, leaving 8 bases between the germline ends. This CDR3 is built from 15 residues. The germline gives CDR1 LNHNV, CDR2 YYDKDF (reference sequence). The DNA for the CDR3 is TGTGCCACCAGCAGAGACAAATTCATGAACACTGAAGCTTTCTTT. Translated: CATSRDKFMNTEAFF.

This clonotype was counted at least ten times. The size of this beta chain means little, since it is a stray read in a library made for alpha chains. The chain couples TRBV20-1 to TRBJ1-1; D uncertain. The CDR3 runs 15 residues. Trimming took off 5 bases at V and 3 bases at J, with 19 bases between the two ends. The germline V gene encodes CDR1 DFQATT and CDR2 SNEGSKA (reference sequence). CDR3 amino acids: CSASHGYSSDTEAFF. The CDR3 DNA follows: TGCAGTGCTTCCCATGGCTACTCGTCCGACACTGAAGCTTTCTTT.

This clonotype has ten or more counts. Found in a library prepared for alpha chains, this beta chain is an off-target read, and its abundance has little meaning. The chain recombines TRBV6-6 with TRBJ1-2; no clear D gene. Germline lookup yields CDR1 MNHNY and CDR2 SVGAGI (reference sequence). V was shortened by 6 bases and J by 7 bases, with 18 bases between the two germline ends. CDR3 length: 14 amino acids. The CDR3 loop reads CASSQTVTGVGYTF. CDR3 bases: TGTGCCAGCAGCCAAACTGTCACTGGGGTTGGCTACACCTTC.

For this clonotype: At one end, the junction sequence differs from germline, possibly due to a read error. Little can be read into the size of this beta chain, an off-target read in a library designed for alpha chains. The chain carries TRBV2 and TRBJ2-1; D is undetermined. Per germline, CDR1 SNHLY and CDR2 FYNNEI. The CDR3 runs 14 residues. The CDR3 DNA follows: TGTGCTAGTAAGGTGTTAGCTTCCTCCAATGAGCAGTTCTTC. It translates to CASKVLASSNEQFF.

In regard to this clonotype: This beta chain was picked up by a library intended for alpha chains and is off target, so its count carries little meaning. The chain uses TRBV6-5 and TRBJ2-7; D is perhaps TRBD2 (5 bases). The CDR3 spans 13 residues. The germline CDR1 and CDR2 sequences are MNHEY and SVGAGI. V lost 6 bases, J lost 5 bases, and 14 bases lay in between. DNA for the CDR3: TGTGCCAGCAGCCCCCAGAGCGGCGACGAGCAGTACTTC. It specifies CASSPQSGDEQYF.

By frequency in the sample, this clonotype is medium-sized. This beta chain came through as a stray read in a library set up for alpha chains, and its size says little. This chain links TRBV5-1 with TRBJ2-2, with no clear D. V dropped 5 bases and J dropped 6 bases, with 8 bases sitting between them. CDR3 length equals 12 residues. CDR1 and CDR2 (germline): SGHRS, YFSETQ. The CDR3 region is CASRDQAGELFF. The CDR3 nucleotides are TGCGCCAGCAGAGACCAGGCCGGGGAGCTGTTTTTT.

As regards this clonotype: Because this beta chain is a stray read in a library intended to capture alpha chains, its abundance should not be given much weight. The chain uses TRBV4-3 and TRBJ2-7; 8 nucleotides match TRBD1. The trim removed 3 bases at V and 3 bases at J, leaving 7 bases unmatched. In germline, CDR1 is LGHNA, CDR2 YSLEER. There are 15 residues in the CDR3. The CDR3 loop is CASSQLDRGYYEQYF. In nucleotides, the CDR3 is TGCGCCAGCAGCCAGCTTGACAGGGGTTACTACGAGCAGTACTTC.

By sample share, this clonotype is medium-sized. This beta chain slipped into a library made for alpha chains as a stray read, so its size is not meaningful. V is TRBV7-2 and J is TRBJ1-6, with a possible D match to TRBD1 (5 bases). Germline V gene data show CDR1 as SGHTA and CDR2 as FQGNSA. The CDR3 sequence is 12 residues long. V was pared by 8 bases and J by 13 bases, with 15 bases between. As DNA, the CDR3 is TGTGCCAGCTCCTGGGGCGGATCGCCCCTCCACTTT. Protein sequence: CASSWGGSPLHF.

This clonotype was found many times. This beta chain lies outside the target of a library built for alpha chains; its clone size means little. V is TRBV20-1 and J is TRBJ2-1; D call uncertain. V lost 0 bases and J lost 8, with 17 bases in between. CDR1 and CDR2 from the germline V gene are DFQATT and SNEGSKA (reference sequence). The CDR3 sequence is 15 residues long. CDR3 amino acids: CSARDPSLSLDEQFF. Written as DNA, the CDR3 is TGCAGTGCTAGAGATCCCAGCCTCTCTCTAGATGAGCAGTTCTTC.

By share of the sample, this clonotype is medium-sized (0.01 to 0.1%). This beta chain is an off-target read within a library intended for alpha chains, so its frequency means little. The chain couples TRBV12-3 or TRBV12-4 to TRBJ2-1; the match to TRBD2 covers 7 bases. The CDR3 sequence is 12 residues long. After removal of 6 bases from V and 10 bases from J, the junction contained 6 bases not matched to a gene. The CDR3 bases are TGTGCCAGCAGCCACGGACTAGTAGAGCAGTTCTTC. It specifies CASSHGLVEQFF.

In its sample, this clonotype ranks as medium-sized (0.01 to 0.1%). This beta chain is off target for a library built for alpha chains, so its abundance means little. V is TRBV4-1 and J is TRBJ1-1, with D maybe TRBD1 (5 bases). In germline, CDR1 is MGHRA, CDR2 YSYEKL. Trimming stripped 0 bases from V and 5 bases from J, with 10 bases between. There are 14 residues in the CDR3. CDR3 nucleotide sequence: TGCGCCAGCAGCCAAGAGGGGCCAGCTACTGAAGCTTTCTTT. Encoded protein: CASSQEGPATEAFF.

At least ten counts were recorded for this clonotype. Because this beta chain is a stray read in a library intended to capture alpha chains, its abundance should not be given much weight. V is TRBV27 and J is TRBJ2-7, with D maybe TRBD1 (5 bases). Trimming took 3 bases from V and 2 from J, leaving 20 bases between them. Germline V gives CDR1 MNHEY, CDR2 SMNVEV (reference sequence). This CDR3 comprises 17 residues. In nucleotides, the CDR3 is TGTGCCAGCAGTTTTCGGCAGGGCAGGGTCCCAGCCTACGAGCAGTACTTC. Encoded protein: CASSFRQGRVPAYEQYF.

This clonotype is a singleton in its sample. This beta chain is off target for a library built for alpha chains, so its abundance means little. The CDR3 reads CASSFSGVTMNTEAFF. CDR3 nucleotide sequence: TGTGCCAGCAGTTTCTCGGGGGTCACCATGAACACTGAAGCTTTCTTT. The V gene is TRBV28, the J gene TRBJ1-1, with D perhaps TRBD1 (5 bases). Germline CDR1 and CDR2: MDHEN and SYDVKM. Trimming shortened V by 3 bases and J by 0 bases, and 14 bases separated the two germline ends. The CDR3 spans 16 residues.

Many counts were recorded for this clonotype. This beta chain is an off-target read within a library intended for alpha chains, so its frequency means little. The CDR3 region is CASSLNVAAPDEQYF. For the CDR3, the DNA is TGTGCCAGCAGTTTGAATGTAGCGGCCCCTGACGAGCAGTACTTC. The chain carries TRBV27 and TRBJ2-7; weak D call: TRBD2 (6 bases). Germline loops: CDR1 MNHEY, CDR2 SMNVEV (reference sequence). The CDR3 contains 15 residues. Trimming removed 3 bases from V and 5 bases from J, with 17 bases in between.

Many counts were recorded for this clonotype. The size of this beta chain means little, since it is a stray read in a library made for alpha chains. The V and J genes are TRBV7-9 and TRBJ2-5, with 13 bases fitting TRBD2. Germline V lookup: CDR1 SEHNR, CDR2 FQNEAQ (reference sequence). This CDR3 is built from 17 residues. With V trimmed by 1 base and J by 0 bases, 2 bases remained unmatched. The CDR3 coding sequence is TGTGCCAGCAGCTTAGGACTAGCGGGAGGTTACCAAGAGACCCAGTACTTC. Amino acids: CASSLGLAGGYQETQYF.

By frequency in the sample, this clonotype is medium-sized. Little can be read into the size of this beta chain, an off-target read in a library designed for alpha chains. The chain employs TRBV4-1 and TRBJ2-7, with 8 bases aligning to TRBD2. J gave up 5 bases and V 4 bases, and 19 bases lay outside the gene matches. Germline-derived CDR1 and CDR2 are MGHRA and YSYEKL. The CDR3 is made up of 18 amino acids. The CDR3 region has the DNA TGCGCCAGCAGCCTCTACCCTCTTCCGGGACTAGAGGTCCACGAGCAGTACTTC. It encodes CASSLYPLPGLEVHEQYF.

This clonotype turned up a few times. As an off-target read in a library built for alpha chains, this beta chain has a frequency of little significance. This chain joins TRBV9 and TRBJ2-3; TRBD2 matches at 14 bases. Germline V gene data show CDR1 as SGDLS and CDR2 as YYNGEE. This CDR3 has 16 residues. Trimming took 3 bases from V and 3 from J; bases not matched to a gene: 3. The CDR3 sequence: CASSEGLAGVTDTQYF. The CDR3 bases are TGTGCCAGCAGCGAGGGACTAGCGGGGGTTACAGATACGCAGTATTTT. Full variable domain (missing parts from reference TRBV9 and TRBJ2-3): DSGVTQTPKHLITATGQRVTLRCSPRSGDLSVYWYQQSLDQGLQFLIQYYNGEERAKGNILERFSAQQFPDLHSELNLSSLELGDSALYFCASSEGLAGVTDTQYFGPGTRLTVL.

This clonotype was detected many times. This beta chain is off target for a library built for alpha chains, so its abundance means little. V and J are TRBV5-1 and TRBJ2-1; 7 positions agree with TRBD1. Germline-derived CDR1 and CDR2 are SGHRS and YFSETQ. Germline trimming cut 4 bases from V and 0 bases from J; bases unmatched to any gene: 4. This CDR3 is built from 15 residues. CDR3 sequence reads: CASSGGQSSYNEQFF. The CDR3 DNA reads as TGCGCCAGCAGCGGGGGACAGAGCTCCTACAATGAGCAGTTCTTC. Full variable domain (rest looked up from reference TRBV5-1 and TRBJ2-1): KAGVTQTPRYLIKTRGQQVTLSCSPISGHRSVSWYQQTPGQGLQFLFEYFSETQRNKGNFPGRFSGRQFSNSRSEMNVSTLELGDSALYLCASSGGQSSYNEQFFGPGTRLTVL.

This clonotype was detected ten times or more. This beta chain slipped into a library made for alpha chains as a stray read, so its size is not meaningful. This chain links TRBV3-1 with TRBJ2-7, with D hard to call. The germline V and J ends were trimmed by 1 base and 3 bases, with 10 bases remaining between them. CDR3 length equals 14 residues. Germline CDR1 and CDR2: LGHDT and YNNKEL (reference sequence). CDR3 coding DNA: TGTGCCAGCAGCCAAGTCCCCTGGAACTACGAGCAGTACTTC. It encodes CASSQVPWNYEQYF.

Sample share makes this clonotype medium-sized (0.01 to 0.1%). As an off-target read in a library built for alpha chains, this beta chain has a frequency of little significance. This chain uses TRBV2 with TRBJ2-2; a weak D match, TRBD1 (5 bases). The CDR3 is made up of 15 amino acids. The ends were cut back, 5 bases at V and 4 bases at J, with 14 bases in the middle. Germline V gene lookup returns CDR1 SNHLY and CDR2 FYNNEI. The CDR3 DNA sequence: TGTGCCAGCAGTCATGGGGCAGATGCCACCGGGGAGCTGTTTTTT. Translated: CASSHGADATGELFF.

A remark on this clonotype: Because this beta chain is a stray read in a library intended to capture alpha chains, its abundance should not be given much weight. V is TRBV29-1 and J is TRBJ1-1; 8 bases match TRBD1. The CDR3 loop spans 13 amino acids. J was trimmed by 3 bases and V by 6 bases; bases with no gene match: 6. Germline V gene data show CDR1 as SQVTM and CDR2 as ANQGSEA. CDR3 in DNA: TGCAGCGTGCGGACAGGGCGGTACACTGAAGCTTTCTTT. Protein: CSVRTGRYTEAFF.

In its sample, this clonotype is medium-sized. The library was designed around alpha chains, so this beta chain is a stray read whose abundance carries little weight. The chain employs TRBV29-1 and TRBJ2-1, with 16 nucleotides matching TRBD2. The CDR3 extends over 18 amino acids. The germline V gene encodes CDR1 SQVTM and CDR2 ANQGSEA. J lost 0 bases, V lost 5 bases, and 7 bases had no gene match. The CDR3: CSVHGTSGRASSYNEQFF. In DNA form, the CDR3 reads TGCAGCGTTCACGGGACTAGCGGGAGGGCTAGCTCCTACAATGAGCAGTTCTTC.

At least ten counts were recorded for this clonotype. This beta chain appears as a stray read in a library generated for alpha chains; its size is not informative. Here the CDR3 DNA reads TGTGCCAGCAGCTTCGGGAGTACAGGGGACGGATCCCATTTCTCTGGGGCCAACGTCCTGACTTTC. It codes for CASSFGSTGDGSHFSGANVLTF. The rearrangement uses TRBV7-9 and TRBJ2-6, with TRBD1 as a possible D gene (7 bases). V lost 3 bases to trimming and J lost 0 bases, with 27 bases between them. CDR1 is SEHNR and CDR2 is FQNEAQ in the germline V gene (reference sequence). This CDR3 has 22 amino acids.

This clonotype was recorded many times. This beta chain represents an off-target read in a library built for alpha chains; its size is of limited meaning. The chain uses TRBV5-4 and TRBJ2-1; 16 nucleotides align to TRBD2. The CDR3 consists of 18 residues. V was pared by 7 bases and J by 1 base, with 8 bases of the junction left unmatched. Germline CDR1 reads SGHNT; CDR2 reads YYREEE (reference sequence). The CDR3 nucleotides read TGTGCCAGCTCCCCGGGACTAGCGGGAGGGCCATCCTACAATGAGCAGTTCTTC. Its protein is CASSPGLAGGPSYNEQFF. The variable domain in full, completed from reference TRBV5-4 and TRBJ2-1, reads ETGVTQSPTHLIKTRGQQVTLRCSSQSGHNTVSWYQQALGQGPQFIFQYYREEENGRGNFPPRFSGLQFPNYSSELNVNALELDDSALYLCASSPGLAGGPSYNEQFFGPGTRLTVL.

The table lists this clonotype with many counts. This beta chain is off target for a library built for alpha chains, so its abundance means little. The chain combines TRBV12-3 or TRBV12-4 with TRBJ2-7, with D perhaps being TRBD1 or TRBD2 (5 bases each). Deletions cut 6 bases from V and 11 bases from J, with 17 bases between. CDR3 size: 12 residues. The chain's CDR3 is CASSPDSGGKYF. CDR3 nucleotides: TGTGCCAGCAGCCCCGACAGTGGGGGAAAGTACTTC.

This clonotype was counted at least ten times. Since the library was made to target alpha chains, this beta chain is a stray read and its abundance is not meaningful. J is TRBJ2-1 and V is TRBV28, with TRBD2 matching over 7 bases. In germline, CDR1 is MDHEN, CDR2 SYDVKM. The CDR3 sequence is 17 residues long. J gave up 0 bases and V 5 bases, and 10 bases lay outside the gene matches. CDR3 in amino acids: CASSPTPWGGSYNEQFF. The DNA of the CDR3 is TGTGCCAGCAGTCCCACCCCGTGGGGGGGCTCCTACAATGAGCAGTTCTTC. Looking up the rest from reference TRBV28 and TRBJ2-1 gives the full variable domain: DVKVTQSSRYLVKRTGEKVFLECVQDMDHENMFWYRQDPGLGLRLIYFSYDVKMKEKGDIPEGYSVSREKKERFSLILESASTNQTSMYLCASSPTPWGGSYNEQFFGPGTRLTVL.

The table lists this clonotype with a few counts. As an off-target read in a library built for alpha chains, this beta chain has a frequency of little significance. CDR3 in amino acids: CASSLGTGDTEAFF. The DNA of the CDR3 is TGTGCCAGCAGCCTGGGGACAGGGGACACTGAAGCTTTCTTT. The rearrangement links TRBV3-1 to TRBJ1-1, with 10 positions matching TRBD1. J gave up 3 bases and V 4 bases, and 2 bases lay outside the gene matches. Germline V gives CDR1 LGHDT, CDR2 YNNKEL (reference sequence). The CDR3 has 14 amino acids.

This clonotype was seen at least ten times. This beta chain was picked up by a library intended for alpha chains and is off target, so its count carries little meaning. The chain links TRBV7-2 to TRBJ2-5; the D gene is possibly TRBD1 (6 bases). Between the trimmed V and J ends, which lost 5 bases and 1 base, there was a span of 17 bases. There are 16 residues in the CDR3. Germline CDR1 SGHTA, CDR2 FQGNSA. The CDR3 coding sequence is TGTGCCAGCAGCGGCCACAGGGCATCGGGCCAAGAGACCCAGTACTTC. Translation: CASSGHRASGQETQYF.